The 2 T cell receptor beta chains reported below all come from one sample, sequenced in a study of breast tumors, draining lymph nodes, adjacent tissues. TCRdb independently ran MiXCR on the multiplex PCR reads; one entry per CDR3 protein. The table lists approximately 52,000 distinct CDR3 sequences, approximately 45% of them singletons. Sequenced sample: breast tumor tissue. Source of these receptors: a female donor with breast cancer. Some clones in this sample may be carry-over from other donors' samples.

There are many counts of this clonotype. The chain is built from TRBV7-2 and TRBJ1-2; 8 bases line up with TRBD1. Trimming took 3 bases from V and 6 from J; bases not matched to a gene: 9. This CDR3 has 15 residues. Germline CDR1 is SGHTA and CDR2 is FQGNSA. CDR3 sequence: CASSLWTGPQNGYTF. The CDR3 nucleotides read TGTGCCAGCAGCTTGTGGACAGGGCCCCAGAATGGCTACACCTTC.

This clonotype was seen a single time. Because it lacks the conserved phenylalanine or tryptophan at the end, this CDR3 is likely a read error. This chain connects TRBV7-3 to TRBJ2-7, with D maybe TRBD2 (6 bases). Germline values: CDR1 SGHTA, CDR2 FQGTGA. CDR3 length equals 14 residues. The CDR3 DNA is TGTGCCAGCAGCGTTGTGGGGGGTGCCTACGGGCAGTACCTC. Its translation: CASSVVGGAYGQYL.